Following are 18 T cell receptor beta chains from one sample sequenced in a study of T cell repertoires in cytomegalovirus infection. TCRdb fed the reads into MiXCR, producing one record per CDR3 protein. The data hold approximately 1,000,000 distinct CDR3 sequences, with around 31% observed a single time. Their recognized antigens are unknown. The starting material was cultured CD8+ T cells from PBMCs, obtained from culture after CMV antigen stimulation. The receptor source for this set is a human donor in good health (CMV status not recorded). Some clones in this sample may be carry-over from other donors' samples.

The chain joins TRBV19 to TRBJ2-1; no clear D gene. The CDR3 length is 13 residues. Germline CDR1 reads LNHDA; CDR2 reads SQIVND (reference sequence). The V and J ends lost 5 bases and 4 bases respectively, with 9 bases between them. The CDR3 coding sequence is TGTGCCAGTAGTTTCGACAAATACAATGAGCAGTTCTTC. It translates to CASSFDKYNEQFF. Full variable domain (rest looked up from reference TRBV19 and TRBJ2-1): DGGITQSPKYLFRKEGQNVTLSCEQNLNHDAMYWYRQDPGQGLRLIYYSQIVNDFQKGDIAEGYSVSREKKESFPLTVTSAQKNPTAFYLCASSFDKYNEQFFGPGTRLTVL.

The chain carries TRBV27 and TRBJ2-1; no definite D call. Trimming took 4 bases from V and 0 from J, leaving 7 bases between them. The CDR3 covers 14 residues. Per the germline V gene, CDR1 is MNHEY and CDR2 is SMNVEV (reference sequence). CDR3: CASSSMSSYNEQFF. CDR3 bases: TGTGCCAGCAGTTCGATGAGCTCCTACAATGAGCAGTTCTTC.

The V gene is TRBV19, the J gene TRBJ1-1, with a tentative D call TRBD1 (5 bases). The CDR3 is made up of 16 amino acids. V was clipped by 7 bases and J by 0 bases, with 18 bases between them. The germline gives CDR1 LNHDA, CDR2 SQIVND (reference sequence). The chain's CDR3 is CASTQQAGRVNTEAFF. DNA for the CDR3: TGTGCCAGTACCCAACAGGCGGGGCGGGTGAACACTGAAGCTTTCTTT.

The chain uses TRBV28 and TRBJ1-2, with 9 bases aligning to TRBD1. V was clipped by 5 bases and J by 8 bases; unmatched bases: 9. The CDR3 runs to 14 residues. Per the germline V gene, CDR1 is MDHEN and CDR2 is SYDVKM. CDR3 amino acids: CASSIRDREDGYTF. The CDR3, as DNA: TGTGCCAGCAGTATCCGGGACAGGGAGGACGGCTACACCTTC.

This clonotype occurred a few times. V usage is TRBV6-5 and J usage is TRBJ2-3; 7 bases map to TRBD2. CDR3 length: 16 residues. The germline gives CDR1 MNHEY, CDR2 SVGAGI. V dropped 7 bases and J dropped 1; count of bases not matched to a gene: 11. The CDR3 region is CASNDGGRIGTDTQYF. The CDR3 DNA reads as TGTGCCAGCAACGACGGGGGGAGAATTGGCACAGATACGCAGTATTTT.

This clonotype was detected only a few times. This chain links TRBV28 with TRBJ2-7, with D uncertain. This CDR3 contains 13 residues. Germline V lookup: CDR1 MDHEN, CDR2 SYDVKM. V lost 6 bases, J lost 3 bases, and 12 bases lay in between. The CDR3 here is CASSAWTDYEQYV. The CDR3 DNA follows: TGTGCCAGCAGCGCCTGGACGGACTACGAGCAGTACGTC.

The chain couples TRBV27 to TRBJ1-3; TRBD1 matches at 7 bases. Germline-derived CDR1 and CDR2 are MNHEY and SMNVEV (reference sequence). CDR3 size: 17 residues. V shed 3 bases, J shed 3 bases, and the junction held 11 bases outside the gene matches. The CDR3 loop reads CASSLPPQGTNGNTIYF. The CDR3 DNA is TGTGCCAGCAGTTTGCCCCCACAGGGGACGAATGGAAACACCATATATTTT.

This chain uses TRBV24-1 with TRBJ2-1, with D possibly being TRBD2 (7 bases). Germline V gives CDR1 KGHDR, CDR2 SFDVKD. The V gene lost 5 bases and the J gene lost 1 base, with 11 bases spanning the gap. This CDR3 region has 15 residues. Written as DNA, the CDR3 is TGTGCCACCAGTGTACGGGGGGCATCCTACAATGAGCAGTTCTTC. Translation: CATSVRGASYNEQFF.

Only a few counts were recorded for this clonotype. The chain employs TRBV27 and TRBJ2-7; 8 positions agree with TRBD1. Trimming at V came to 6 bases and at J to 4 bases, leaving 5 bases not matched to a gene. The CDR3 runs 13 residues. CDR1 is MNHEY and CDR2 is SMNVEV in the germline V gene (reference sequence). The CDR3 nucleotides are TGTGCCAGCAGAGGACAGGGACTTTACGAGCAGTACGTC. Its translation is CASRGQGLYEQYV.

This rearrangement joins TRBV7-8 to TRBJ1-1; 7 bases are a match to TRBD1. CDR3 length equals 14 residues. The germline CDR1 and CDR2 sequences are SGHVS and FQNEAQ. J lost 4 bases, V lost 6 bases, and 8 bases had no gene match. CDR3 in amino acids: CASRATGKVTEAFF. In nucleotides, the CDR3 is TGTGCCAGCAGGGCGACAGGGAAGGTCACTGAAGCTTTCTTT. The variable domain in full, with the rest retrieved from reference TRBV7-8 and TRBJ1-1, is GAGVSQSPRYKVAKRGQDVALRCDPISGHVSLFWYQQALGQGPEFLTYFQNEAQLDKSGLPSDRFFAERPEGSVSTLKIQRTQQEDSAVYLCASRATGKVTEAFFGQGTRLTVV.

This clonotype was observed a handful of times. The rearrangement links TRBV12-5 to TRBJ1-2, with D maybe TRBD1 (5 bases). V was shortened by 1 base and J by 2 bases, with 14 bases between the two germline ends. CDR1 and CDR2 (germline): LGHNT, FRNRAP. CDR3 size: 16 residues. The CDR3 sequence is CASGLAEGLRNYGYTF. The CDR3 DNA sequence: TGTGCTAGTGGTTTGGCGGAGGGGTTGAGGAACTATGGCTACACCTTC.

The gene calls are TRBV7-2 and TRBJ1-5; D remains unclear. V lost 1 base, J lost 4 bases, and 11 bases lay in between. The CDR3 is made up of 15 amino acids. Germline V gives CDR1 SGHTA, CDR2 FQGNSA. The CDR3 coding sequence is TGTGCCAGCAGCTTAGAGGGCAGGAGGAATCAGCCCCAGCATTTT. Translated: CASSLEGRRNQPQHF.

This clonotype was recorded at least ten times. The chain joins TRBV7-8 to TRBJ1-3; D is possibly TRBD1 (5 bases). The germline CDR1 and CDR2 sequences are SGHVS and FQNEAQ. The CDR3 is 15 residues long. Trimming removed 6 bases at V and 0 bases at J, with 12 bases between. The CDR3: CASSSGTNSGNTIYF. The CDR3 DNA follows: TGTGCCAGCAGTTCCGGGACGAACTCTGGAAACACCATATATTTT.

This clonotype was detected a few times. The gene calls are TRBV6-5 and TRBJ1-1; D gene uncertain. The CDR3 runs 15 residues. V was cut by 7 bases and J by 1 base, with 16 bases left in between. CDR1 and CDR2 from the germline V gene are MNHEY and SVGAGI. The CDR3 sequence is CASILRRAGNTEAFF. The CDR3 DNA is TGTGCCAGCATCCTCCGGCGGGCGGGGAACACTGAAGCTTTCTTT.

This clonotype has more than one count but fewer than ten. The gene calls are TRBV5-5 and TRBJ2-2, with D possibly being TRBD1 (6 bases). The CDR3 consists of 15 residues. The germline V gene encodes CDR1 SGHKS and CDR2 YYEKEE (reference sequence). V was clipped by 4 bases and J by 3 bases, with 13 bases between them. The DNA of the CDR3 is TGTGCCAGCAGCATGATACAGGGATACACCGGGGAGCTGTTTTTT. This sequence encodes CASSMIQGYTGELFF.

V and J are TRBV6-2 or TRBV6-3 and TRBJ1-5; a possible D gene is TRBD1 (6 bases). This CDR3 has 14 residues. V lost 3 bases and J 7 bases, leaving 13 bases between the germline ends. Germline V gene lookup returns CDR1 MNHEY and CDR2 SVGEGT. CDR3 coding DNA: TGTGCCAGCAGTTATGGGGGGGCGGGCCAGCCCCAGCATTTT. Translating it yields CASSYGGAGQPQHF.

In this sample, this clonotype turned up a few times. V and J are TRBV4-1 and TRBJ2-2; 8 positions agree with TRBD2. CDR1 is MGHRA, CDR2 YSYEKL, per germline. The CDR3 has 16 amino acids. The trim removed 6 bases at V and 6 bases at J, leaving 12 bases unmatched. The CDR3 nucleotides are TGCGCCAGCAGTCCATTCCCCGGGGGGGCCCCCGGGGAGCTGTTTTTT. It is translated as CASSPFPGGAPGELFF.

The chain carries TRBV6-6 and TRBJ2-3; D unresolved. The length of the CDR3 is 15 residues. The germline CDR1 and CDR2 sequences are MNHNY and SVGAGI (reference sequence). V was cut by 6 bases and J by 3 bases, with 16 bases left in between. The CDR3 region is CASRPRSKGTDTQYF. The DNA of the CDR3 is TGTGCCAGCAGACCCCGAAGTAAGGGTACAGATACGCAGTATTTT.